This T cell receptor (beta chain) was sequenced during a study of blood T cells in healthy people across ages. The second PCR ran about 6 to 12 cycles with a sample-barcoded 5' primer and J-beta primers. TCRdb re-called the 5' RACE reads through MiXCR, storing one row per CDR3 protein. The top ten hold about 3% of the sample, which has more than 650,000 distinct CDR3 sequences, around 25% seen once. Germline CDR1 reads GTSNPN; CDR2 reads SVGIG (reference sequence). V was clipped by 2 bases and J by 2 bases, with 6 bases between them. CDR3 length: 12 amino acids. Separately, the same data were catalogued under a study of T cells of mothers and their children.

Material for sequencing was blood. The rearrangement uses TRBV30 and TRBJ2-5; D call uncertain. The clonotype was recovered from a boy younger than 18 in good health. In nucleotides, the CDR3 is TGTGCCTGGAGTATAGTTCAAGAGACCCAGTACTTC. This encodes CAWSIVQETQYF.